This T cell receptor (beta chain) emerged from a study of cytomegalovirus exposure and HLA in healthy donors. Primers included in the PCR were 60 Vbeta and 13 Jbeta primers. This table comes from immunoSEQ multiplex PCR, and its TCRdb copy is limited to in-frame clones, with some not included. The repertoire holds a few hundred thousand clones, with roughly 80% as singletons. Whole-study findings and limits: Confirmation was obtained in vitro that a few CMV-associated chains are specific for CMV antigens. Researchers catalogued about 160 TCR beta chains as cytomegalovirus-associated.

Nominally healthy donors provided the samples, though records likely missed some immune exposures. The CDR3 consists of 14 residues. The V gene end was trimmed by 4 bases and the J gene end by 5 bases; junction bases not matched to a gene: 8. Germline-derived CDR1 and CDR2 are SGHRS and YFSETQ. A note on this clone: Its antigen is undetermined.

The sequence came from a girl aged 2 to 10 in good health and CMV-seronegative. The chain combines TRBV5-1 with TRBJ2-7; 8 nucleotides line up with TRBD1. The sample was PBMCs. The CDR3 sequence is CASSLDRVVDEQYF. For the CDR3, the DNA is TGCGCCAGCAGCCTGGACAGGGTCGTGGACGAGCAGTACTTC.